This T cell receptor beta chain was captured by sequencing in a study of T cell responses to AZD1222 COVID-19 vaccine. Between the trimmed V and J ends, which lost 0 bases and 0 bases, there was a span of 16 bases. CDR1 and CDR2 from the germline V gene are SGHKS and YYEKEE (reference sequence). CDR3 size: 17 residues. The table came from immunoSEQ multiplex PCR; TCRdb's copy has only in-frame clones and leaves some out. Altogether roughly 120,000 clones are present, about 86% being singletons, with the ten largest covering about 8.8%. This material consisted of peripheral blood, taken on day 0 of AZD1222 vaccination. The TCR was taken from an adult in good health. The V and J genes are TRBV5-5 and TRBJ2-7; D is perhaps TRBD1 or TRBD2 (5 bases each). CDR3 DNA: TGTGCCAGCAGCTTGGTGCGCCCCGGGACGGGCTCCTACGAGCAGTACTTC. As protein: CASSLVRPGTGSYEQYF.